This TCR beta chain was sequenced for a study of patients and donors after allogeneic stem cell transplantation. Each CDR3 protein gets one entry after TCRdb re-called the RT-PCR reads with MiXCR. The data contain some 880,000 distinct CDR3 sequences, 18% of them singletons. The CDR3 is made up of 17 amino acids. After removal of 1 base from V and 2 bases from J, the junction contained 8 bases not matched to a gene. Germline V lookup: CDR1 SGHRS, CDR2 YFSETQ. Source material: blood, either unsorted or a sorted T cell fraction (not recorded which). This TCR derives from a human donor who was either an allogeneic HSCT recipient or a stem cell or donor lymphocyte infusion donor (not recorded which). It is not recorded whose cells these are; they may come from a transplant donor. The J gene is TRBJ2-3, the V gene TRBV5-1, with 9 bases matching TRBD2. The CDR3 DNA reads TGCGCCAGCAGCTTGCCCCGCAAGCGGGGGGTCACAGATACGCAGTATTTT. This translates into CASSLPRKRGVTDTQYF.